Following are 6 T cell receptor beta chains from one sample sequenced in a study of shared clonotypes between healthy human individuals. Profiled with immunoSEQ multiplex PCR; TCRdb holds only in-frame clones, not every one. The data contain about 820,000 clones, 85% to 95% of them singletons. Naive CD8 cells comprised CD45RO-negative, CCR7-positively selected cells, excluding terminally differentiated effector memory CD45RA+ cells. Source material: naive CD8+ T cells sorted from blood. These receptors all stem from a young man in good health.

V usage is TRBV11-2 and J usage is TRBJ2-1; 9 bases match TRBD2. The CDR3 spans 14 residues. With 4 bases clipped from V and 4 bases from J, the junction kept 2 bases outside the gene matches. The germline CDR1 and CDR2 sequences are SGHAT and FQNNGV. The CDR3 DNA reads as TGTGCCAGCAGCTGGCGGGGGGGGTACAATGAGCAGTTCTTC. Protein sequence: CASSWRGGYNEQFF.

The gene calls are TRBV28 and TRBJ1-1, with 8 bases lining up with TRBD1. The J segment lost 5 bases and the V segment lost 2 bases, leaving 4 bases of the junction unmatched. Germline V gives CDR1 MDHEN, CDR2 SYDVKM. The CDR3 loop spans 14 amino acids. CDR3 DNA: TGTGCCAGCAGTTTAACCCGACAGGGGACTGAAGCTTTCTTT. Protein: CASSLTRQGTEAFF.

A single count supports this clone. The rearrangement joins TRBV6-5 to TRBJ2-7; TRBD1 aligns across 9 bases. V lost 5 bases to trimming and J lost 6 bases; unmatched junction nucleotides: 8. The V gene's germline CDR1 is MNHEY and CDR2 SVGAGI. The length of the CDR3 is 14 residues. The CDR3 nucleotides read TGTGCCAGCAGTCCCGGGACAGGGAGACGCGAGCAGTACTTC. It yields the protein CASSPGTGRREQYF.

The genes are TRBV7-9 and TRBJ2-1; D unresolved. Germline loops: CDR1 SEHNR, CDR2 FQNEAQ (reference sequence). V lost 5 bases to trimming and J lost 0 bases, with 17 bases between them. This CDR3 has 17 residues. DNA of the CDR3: TGTGCCAGCAGCCAGGACGGTACCGGGCACTCCTACAATGAGCAGTTCTTC. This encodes CASSQDGTGHSYNEQFF.

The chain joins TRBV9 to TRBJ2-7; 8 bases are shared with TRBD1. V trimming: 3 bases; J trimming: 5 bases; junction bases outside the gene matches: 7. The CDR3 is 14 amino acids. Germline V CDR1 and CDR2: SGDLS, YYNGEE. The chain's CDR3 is CASSGGQAFDEQYF. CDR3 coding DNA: TGTGCCAGCAGCGGGGGACAGGCCTTTGACGAGCAGTACTTC.

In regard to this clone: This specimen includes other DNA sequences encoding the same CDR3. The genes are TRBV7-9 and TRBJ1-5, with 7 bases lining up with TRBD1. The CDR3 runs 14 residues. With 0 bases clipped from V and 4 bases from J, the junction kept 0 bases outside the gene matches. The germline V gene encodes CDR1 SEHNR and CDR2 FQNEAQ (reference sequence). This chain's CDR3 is CASSLAQGNQPQHF. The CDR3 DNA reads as TGTGCCAGCAGCTTAGCACAGGGGAATCAGCCCCAGCATTTT.